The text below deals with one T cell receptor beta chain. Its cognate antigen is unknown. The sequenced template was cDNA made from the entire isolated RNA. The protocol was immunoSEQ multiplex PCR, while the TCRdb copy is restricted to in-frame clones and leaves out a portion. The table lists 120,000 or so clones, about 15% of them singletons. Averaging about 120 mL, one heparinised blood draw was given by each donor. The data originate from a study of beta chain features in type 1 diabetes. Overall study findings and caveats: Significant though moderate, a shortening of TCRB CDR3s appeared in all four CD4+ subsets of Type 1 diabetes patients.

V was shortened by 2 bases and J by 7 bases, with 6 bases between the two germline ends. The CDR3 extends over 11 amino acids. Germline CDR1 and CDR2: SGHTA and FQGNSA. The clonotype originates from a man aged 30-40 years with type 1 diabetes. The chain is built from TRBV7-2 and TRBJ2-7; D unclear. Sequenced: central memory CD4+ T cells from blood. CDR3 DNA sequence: TGTGCCAGCAGCTTACAGCGAGAGCAGTACTTC. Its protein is CASSLQREQYF.